This T cell receptor (beta chain) was sequenced during a study of T cells in Graves' hyperthyroidism and ophthalmopathy. Whole-study findings and limits: Most thyroid clonotypes with frequency above 0.001 were detected in blood. The model made its ophthalmopathy prediction, and onset followed a median approximately 6 months later.

Looked up from germline, CDR1 is DFQATT and CDR2 is SNEGSKA (reference sequence). The CDR3 loop spans 10 amino acids. It was considered stable Graves' hyperthyroidism when ophthalmopathy did not progress within 18 months. A note on this clonotype: Its antigen is undetermined.

Authors of the study amplified TCR beta CDR3 regions from RNA transcripts. The HTBI primer set was used in a first-round RT-PCR of the TCR CDR3. TCRdb called the multiplex PCR reads again in MiXCR, with one record for every CDR3 protein. The profile shows a few hundred thousand distinct CDR3 sequences, approximately 44% of them singletons. This sequence originates from a woman aged 18-35 years with Graves' hyperthyroidism. The V gene is TRBV20-1, the J gene TRBJ1-2; D is possibly TRBD1 (5 bases). Sequencing was performed on peripheral blood or thyroid tissue (not recorded which). CDR3 sequence: CGGTGYGYTF. The CDR3 DNA sequence: TGCGGAGGGACGGGCTATGGCTACACCTTC.